The clone carrying this T cell receptor beta chain was counted at least ten times. Its matching antigen is unknown. As for time point: newly diagnosed GD, antithyroid drugs for less than 3 months. Making the TCR library involved RNA that had been extracted from PBMCs. V was shortened by 4 bases and J by 5 bases, with 20 bases between the two germline ends. From germline, CDR1 is DFQATT and CDR2 SNEGSKA (reference sequence). The CDR3 has 15 amino acids. This record belongs to a study of regulatory T cells in long-lasting Graves disease. Regarding the study as a whole: TRBV28, TRBJ1-2 and TRBJ2-5 were favored in persistent disease.

Library construction for TCR beta used iRepertoire HTBI primers and Arm-PCR of CDR3 regions. Original analysis: Segment identification across samples yielded 50 to 80 TRBV and fewer than 15 TRBJ segments. MiXCR, run by TCRdb on the multiplex PCR reads, gives a single entry per CDR3 protein. What appears here as the V and J calls and clone size reflects TCRdb's work, not the paper's. The repertoire has 400,000 to 550,000 distinct CDR3 sequences, 15% of them found once; the top ten carry 15% to 20%. This sample was also put to use in a study of T cells in Graves' hyperthyroidism and ophthalmopathy. Per that study: Stable hyperthyroidism: no ophthalmopathy progression over 18 months of follow-up. In the blood, most expanded thyroid clonotypes above 0.001 appeared as well.

The rearrangement links TRBV20-1 to TRBJ2-5; perhaps TRBD2 as D (7 bases). The specimen comprised peripheral blood mononuclear cells (PBMCs), sampled at new diagnosis, from a patient treated with antithyroid drugs. The TCR was taken from a woman aged 25 to 45 with Graves disease. CDR3: CSATRGAGEAETQYF. The CDR3 bases are TGCAGTGCTACACGGGGGGCGGGAGAAGCGGAGACCCAGTACTTC.